This T cell receptor beta chain was sequenced in a study of T cells in localized non-small cell lung cancer. Profiling relied on immunoSEQ multiplex PCR, and the TCRdb table lists in-frame clones only, not all of them. This sample has 3,000 to 4,500 clones, with around two fifths found just once. Germline V gene data show CDR1 as GTSNPN and CDR2 as SVGIG (reference sequence). This CDR3 comprises 12 residues. With V trimmed by 1 base and J by 3 bases, 0 bases remained unmatched. The study's findings and limits: Sequencing covered just one tumor region, so heterogeneity cannot be ruled out.

As for this clone: Antigen unknown.

The receptor was isolated from a male donor aged 60 or over with stage I lung adenocarcinoma. The material sequenced was lung tumor tissue, taken before any cancer treatment. The rearrangement joins TRBV30 to TRBJ2-7; 7 bases are a match to TRBD1. As DNA, the CDR3 is TGTGCCTGGAGTGGACAGGGCTACGAGCAGTACTTC. It yields the protein CAWSGQGYEQYF.